This T cell receptor (beta chain) was documented in a study of PD-1 blockade in mismatch repair-deficient tumors. In the study overall: Patients had about a dozen mismatch repair-deficient cancer types, all previously treated and progressing.

The protocol was immunoSEQ multiplex PCR, while the TCRdb copy is restricted to in-frame clones and leaves out a portion. The sample yields 100,000 to 150,000 clones, 85% to 90% seen once. Trimming left V 3 bases short and J 7 bases short, with 8 bases between. The CDR3 totals 12 residues. CDR1 SGHDT and CDR2 YYEEEE come from the germline V gene. This receptor was taken from an adult with mismatch repair-deficient cancer. This chain links TRBV5-6 with TRBJ1-5; D unclear. The sequenced sample was peripheral blood, obtained 44 weeks after starting pembrolizumab. CDR3 in DNA: TGTGCCAGCAGCTCAATGGGACAGCCCCAGCATTTT. Encoded protein: CASSSMGQPQHF.